Sequencing of this T cell receptor (beta chain) was carried out in a study of control samples from healthy donors and cancer patients. CDR3 size: 16 residues. Germline CDR1 is SGDLS and CDR2 is YYNGEE. V lost 0 bases to trimming and J lost 4 bases; unmatched junction nucleotides: 3. Clones were read by immunoSEQ multiplex PCR, and TCRdb kept only the in-frame ones, dropping some. The sample lists approximately 54,000 clones; 88% were seen once. This TCR was recovered from a man aged 45 to 65 with head and neck cancer. The V gene is TRBV9, the J gene TRBJ2-3, with TRBD2 matching over 12 bases. The specimen was PBMCs. CDR3 loop: CASSVGLAGEADTQYF. As DNA, the CDR3 is TGTGCCAGCAGCGTAGGACTAGCGGGGGAGGCAGATACGCAGTATTTT.